This T cell receptor beta chain was retrieved from a study of blood T cell repertoires in COVID-19. Study at large: Researchers got acute and convalescent COVID-19 samples from the United States, Italy and Spain.

The germline V and J ends were trimmed by 4 bases and 3 bases, with 15 bases remaining between them. This CDR3 has 16 residues. The germline gives CDR1 MDHEN, CDR2 SYDVKM. Profiling relied on immunoSEQ multiplex PCR, and the TCRdb table lists in-frame clones only, not all of them. The table has about 160,000 clones, about four fifths seen once. The V gene is TRBV28, the J gene TRBJ2-2; tentatively, D is TRBD1 (5 bases). The sequencing input was peripheral blood. The clonotype originates from a man aged 40-49 years who had recovered from COVID-19. In nucleotides, the CDR3 is TGTGCCAGCAGTTCCCCAAGCAGGGTTGACACCGGGGAGCTGTTTTTT. Protein product: CASSSPSRVDTGELFF.